This passage covers 25 T cell receptor beta chains from one sample sequenced in a study of cytomegalovirus exposure and HLA in healthy donors. Method: immunoSEQ multiplex PCR; TCRdb's copy keeps in-frame clones and lacks some. The repertoire holds 120,000 or so clones, with approximately 88% as singletons. The sample consisted of PBMCs. The receptor set was obtained from a young woman in good health and CMV-seronegative.

There are a few counts of this clone. The J gene is TRBJ1-5, the V gene TRBV28, with 8 bases identical to TRBD1. With 6 bases clipped from V and 2 bases from J, the junction kept 6 bases outside the gene matches. CDR1 MDHEN and CDR2 SYDVKM come from the germline V gene. This CDR3 contains 15 residues. The CDR3 here is CASSKDRDGNQPQHF. CDR3 nucleotides: TGTGCCAGCAGCAAGGACAGGGATGGCAATCAGCCCCAGCATTTT.

The chain joins TRBV7-8 to TRBJ2-7; D may be TRBD2 (6 bases). V shed 5 bases and J shed 2 bases, with 10 bases lying between them. Germline V CDR1 and CDR2: SGHVS, FQNEAQ. The CDR3 is 13 residues long. The CDR3 bases are TGTGCCAGCAGCACGGGACTTACCTACGAGCAGTACTTC. It translates to CASSTGLTYEQYF.

The chain is built from TRBV6-6 and TRBJ1-2; 9 bases align to TRBD1. The CDR3 has 12 amino acids. Unmatched junction bases numbered 3, after V lost 6 bases and J lost 7 bases. Germline V gives CDR1 MNHNY, CDR2 SVGAGI (reference sequence). Here the CDR3 DNA reads TGTGCCAGCAGCCAGACAGGGGGTGGCTACACCTTC. Translation: CASSQTGGGYTF.

J is TRBJ1-1 and V is TRBV13; D perhaps matches TRBD1 (6 bases). The CDR3 consists of 15 residues. V shed 5 bases and J shed 3 bases, with 16 bases lying between them. Germline V CDR1 and CDR2: PRHDT, FYEKMQ (reference sequence). The CDR3 reads CASSIEQGVDTEAFF. DNA of the CDR3: TGTGCCAGCAGCATTGAACAGGGAGTAGACACTGAAGCTTTCTTT.

The chain uses TRBV13 and TRBJ2-2; D unclear. This CDR3 contains 14 residues. V gave up 5 bases and J gave up 5 bases, with 12 bases separating them. Germline-derived CDR1 and CDR2 are PRHDT and FYEKMQ (reference sequence). CDR3 protein: CASSPKMRTGELFF. DNA of the CDR3: TGTGCCAGCAGCCCCAAGATGAGGACCGGGGAGCTGTTTTTT.

V is TRBV25-1 and J is TRBJ1-1; 8 bases fit TRBD1. The CDR3 sequence is 12 residues long. In germline, CDR1 is MGHDK, CDR2 SYGVNS. CDR3 nucleotide sequence: TGTGTCAAGGGACAGGTGGTATTCGAAGCTTTCTTT. It is translated as CVKGQVVFEAFF. Together with reference TRBV25-1 and TRBJ1-1, the CDR3 gives the full variable domain: EADIYQTPRYLVIGTGKKITLECSQTMGHDKMYWYQQDPGMELHLIHYSYGVNSTEKGDLSSESTVSRIRTEHFPLTLESARPSHTSQYLCVKGQVVFEAFFGQGTRLTVV.

This clone was recorded once. The same CDR3 arises from other DNA sequences in this sample as well. The J gene is TRBJ1-1, the V gene TRBV9; possible D gene TRBD1, 5 bases. V was shortened by 3 bases and J by 0 bases, with 6 bases between the two germline ends. The CDR3 runs 13 residues. Germline V gene sequence: CDR1 SGDLS, CDR2 YYNGEE. For the CDR3, the DNA is TGTGCCAGCAGCGGACAGCTGAACACTGAAGCTTTCTTT. Encoded protein: CASSGQLNTEAFF.

This clone was seen at least ten times. The chain is built from TRBV5-1 and TRBJ2-7; weak D call: TRBD2 (6 bases). The CDR3 runs to 15 residues. Between the trimmed V and J ends, which lost 5 bases and 3 bases, there was a span of 18 bases. Germline V gives CDR1 SGHRS, CDR2 YFSETQ. In DNA form, the CDR3 reads TGCGCCAGCAGGGGGGGTACGGGCCGGGGCTACGAGCAGTACTTC. Its protein is CASRGGTGRGYEQYF.

J is TRBJ2-2 and V is TRBV2, with a possible D match to TRBD1 (5 bases). There are 15 residues in the CDR3. V was pared by 0 bases and J by 3 bases, with 8 bases between. The germline gives CDR1 SNHLY, CDR2 FYNNEI. Here the CDR3 DNA reads TGTGCCAGCAGTGAAGCGTCGACAGACACCGGGGAGCTGTTTTTT. Protein: CASSEASTDTGELFF.

This rearrangement joins TRBV14 to TRBJ1-6; D may be TRBD1 (5 bases). Germline CDR1 is SGHDN and CDR2 is FVKESK. CDR3 length equals 12 residues. The ends were cut back, 4 bases at V and 10 bases at J, with 8 bases in the middle. The CDR3 sequence is CASSRRGSPLHF. The CDR3 DNA reads as TGTGCCAGCAGCCGTCGGGGGTCACCCCTCCACTTT.

This clone was observed a single time. This may stem from a read error, because a much larger clone lies one nucleotide away. This chain uses TRBV5-4 with TRBJ2-2; D ambiguous. V shed 0 bases and J shed 0 bases, with 6 bases lying between them. From germline, CDR1 is SGHNT and CDR2 YYREEE (reference sequence). The CDR3 sequence is 15 residues long. The chain's CDR3 is CASSLGLTNTGELFF. CDR3 coding DNA: TGTGCCAGCAGCTTGGGACTGACGAACACCGGGGAGCTGTTTTTT.

The chain uses TRBV16 and TRBJ2-7; 10 bases are shared with TRBD1. Germline V lookup: CDR1 KGHSY, CDR2 FQNENV. V trimming: 3 bases; J trimming: 4 bases; junction bases outside the gene matches: 6. This CDR3 has 15 amino acids. This chain's CDR3 is CASSQKTGGQYEQYF. The CDR3 DNA is TGTGCCAGCAGCCAGAAGACAGGGGGCCAATACGAGCAGTACTTC. The whole variable domain, filled in from reference TRBV16 and TRBJ2-7, reads GEEVAQTPKHLVRGEGQKAKLYCAPIKGHSYVFWYQQVLKNEFKFLISFQNENVFDETGMPKERFSAKCLPNSPCSLEIQATKLEDSAVYFCASSQKTGGQYEQYFGPGTRLTVT.

This CDR3 reads CASSSGVKREQYF. In nucleotides, the CDR3 is TGTGCCAGCAGTTCAGGGGTCAAACGGGAGCAGTACTTC. The chain recombines TRBV7-9 with TRBJ2-7; possibly TRBD1 for D (6 bases). With 6 bases removed from V and 7 bases from J, the gap between germline ends came to 16 bases. The CDR3 runs to 13 residues. Per germline, CDR1 SEHNR and CDR2 FQNEAQ (reference sequence).

The V gene is TRBV19, the J gene TRBJ2-7; tentative D call: TRBD2 (6 bases). Germline V gene data show CDR1 as LNHDA and CDR2 as SQIVND (reference sequence). Trimming removed 3 bases from V and 1 base from J, with 13 bases in between. The CDR3 sequence is 15 residues long. The CDR3: CASSMGSGLSYEQYF. The CDR3 coding sequence is TGTGCCAGTAGTATGGGTAGCGGACTTTCCTACGAGCAGTACTTC. The whole variable domain, filled in from reference TRBV19 and TRBJ2-7, reads DGGITQSPKYLFRKEGQNVTLSCEQNLNHDAMYWYRQDPGQGLRLIYYSQIVNDFQKGDIAEGYSVSREKKESFPLTVTSAQKNPTAFYLCASSMGSGLSYEQYFGPGTRLTVT.

The rearrangement joins TRBV19 to TRBJ1-1; D is ambiguous. This CDR3 contains 16 residues. The germline gives CDR1 LNHDA, CDR2 SQIVND (reference sequence). The V end was cut by 3 bases, the J end by 2 bases, with 16 bases between. The CDR3 coding sequence is TGTGCCAGTAGTATTGTCCAGCGGAAGATAAACACTGAAGCTTTCTTT. Translated, it gives CASSIVQRKINTEAFF.

The chain is built from TRBV30 and TRBJ2-3; 11 bases align to TRBD2. CDR1 GTSNPN and CDR2 SVGIG come from the germline V gene (reference sequence). The CDR3 runs 15 residues. With 2 bases clipped from V and 4 bases from J, the junction kept 5 bases outside the gene matches. For the CDR3, the DNA is TGTGCCTGGAGTAGTAGCGGGAGGGCCCCAGATACGCAGTATTTT. Translated, it gives CAWSSSGRAPDTQYF.

The chain has TRBV4-2 and TRBJ2-7; TRBD2 agrees at 13 bases. The CDR3 totals 16 residues. The V segment lost 4 bases and the J segment 5 bases; nucleotides outside the gene matches: 8. CDR1 and CDR2 from the germline V gene are LGHNA and YNFKEQ. The CDR3 is CASSRPLAGGPHEQYF. In DNA form, the CDR3 reads TGTGCCAGCAGCCGACCACTAGCGGGAGGGCCCCACGAGCAGTACTTC.

The count of this clone is one. This rearrangement joins TRBV28 to TRBJ2-2; tentative D call: TRBD1 (6 bases). In germline, CDR1 is MDHEN, CDR2 SYDVKM. With 4 bases removed from V and 0 bases from J, the gap between germline ends came to 12 bases. The CDR3 is made up of 16 amino acids. DNA of the CDR3: TGTGCCAGCAGTTCCCGGGACATTGCGAACACCGGGGAGCTGTTTTTT. Protein: CASSSRDIANTGELFF.

The rearrangement joins TRBV12-5 to TRBJ2-3, with 14 bases fitting TRBD2. This CDR3 spans 15 amino acids. Trimming took 5 bases from V and 3 from J; bases not matched to a gene: 1. Germline V gene lookup returns CDR1 LGHNT and CDR2 FRNRAP. CDR3 loop: CASGGTSGRTDTQYF. CDR3 in DNA: TGTGCTAGTGGTGGGACTAGCGGGAGAACAGATACGCAGTATTTT. The variable domain in full, completed from reference TRBV12-5 and TRBJ2-3, reads DARVTQTPRHKVTEMGQEVTMRCQPILGHNTVFWYRQTMMQGLELLAYFRNRAPLDDSGMPKDRFSAEMPDATLATLKIQPSEPRDSAVYFCASGGTSGRTDTQYFGPGTRLTVL.

The chain links TRBV4-1 to TRBJ2-7; the match to TRBD2 covers 10 bases. CDR1 is MGHRA, CDR2 YSYEKL, per germline. This CDR3 is 19 amino acids long. V shed 2 bases and J 0 bases; nucleotides not matched to a gene: 13. Here the CDR3 DNA reads TGCGCCAGCAGCCAAAGGGGGGGACTAGCGCCCCGCCTCTCCTACGAGCAGTACTTC. As protein: CASSQRGGLAPRLSYEQYF.

DNA of the CDR3: TGTGCCAGCAGTATTCACTCGGGGAACTATGGCTACACCTTC. Translated: CASSIHSGNYGYTF. The J gene is TRBJ1-2, the V gene TRBV6-5; no definite D call. Germline CDR1 is MNHEY and CDR2 is SVGAGI. Between the trimmed V and J ends, which lost 5 bases and 2 bases, there was a span of 12 bases. This CDR3 is 14 amino acids long.

This chain links TRBV6-1 with TRBJ1-1, with 8 bases identical to TRBD1. Per germline, CDR1 MNHNS and CDR2 SASEGT. With 6 bases clipped from V and 3 bases from J, the junction kept 3 bases outside the gene matches. This CDR3 comprises 13 residues. The CDR3 DNA follows: TGTGCCAGCAGGGGACAGGTCTACACTGAAGCTTTCTTT. Translation gives CASRGQVYTEAFF.

The CDR3 protein is CASSQLAGGPYEQYF. For the CDR3, the DNA is TGCGCCAGCAGCCAACTAGCGGGAGGGCCTTACGAGCAGTACTTC. V is TRBV4-1 and J is TRBJ2-7, with 12 bases matching TRBD2. The CDR3 is made up of 15 amino acids. V dropped 2 bases and J dropped 4; count of bases not matched to a gene: 3. CDR1 is MGHRA, CDR2 YSYEKL, per germline.

This clone was seen just once. The chain couples TRBV29-1 to TRBJ2-7; possible D gene TRBD2, 6 bases. CDR3 size: 13 residues. CDR1 and CDR2 (germline): SQVTM, ANQGSEA. The germline V and J ends were trimmed by 5 bases and 6 bases, with 17 bases remaining between them. CDR3 sequence (DNA): TGCAGCGTTACTATAGCGGACGGTCGCGAGCAGTACTTC. It is translated as CSVTIADGREQYF.

This clone has only a few counts. The chain employs TRBV5-1 and TRBJ1-2; D is possibly TRBD1 (5 bases). V lost 4 bases and J 8 bases, leaving 24 bases between the germline ends. This CDR3 comprises 16 residues. Germline-derived CDR1 and CDR2 are SGHRS and YFSETQ. The CDR3 reads CASSPQVPDRVGGYTF. The CDR3 DNA is TGCGCCAGCAGCCCACAGGTACCCGATAGAGTCGGAGGCTACACCTTC.